This T cell receptor beta chain appears in the sequencing data of a study of radiation and T cells in renal cell carcinoma. About the research overall: Nephrectomy followed 15 Gy stereotactic body radiation by 4 weeks.

Study-level results: Baseline intratumoral clonotype presence is unknown without pretreatment biopsies. In blood, top tumor clones expanded by 2 weeks, shrinking by 4.

Using immunoSEQ multiplex PCR, the repertoire was profiled, and TCRdb retains in-frame clones only, with some absent. The table includes some 130,000 clones, about 81% detected once. Comment on this clone: Its specificity is not known.

J gave up 6 bases and V 4 bases, and 5 bases lay outside the gene matches. CDR1 is SQVTM and CDR2 is ANQGSEA in the germline V gene. The CDR3 length is 13 residues. Time point: blood 2 weeks post-SBRT. The sample's treatment: 15 Gy SBRT to primary tumor, nephrectomy 4 weeks later. The tumor was a clear cell renal cell carcinoma. The source material was blood, sampled from a patient whose treatment included radiotherapy and nephrectomy. This clonotype originated in a woman aged 55-69 years with renal cell carcinoma. This chain uses TRBV29-1 with TRBJ2-2; 7 nucleotides line up with TRBD1. CDR3 coding DNA: TGCAGCGTTGTCTGGACAGGCCCCGGGGAGCTGTTTTTT. Amino acids: CSVVWTGPGELFF.